This TCR beta chain was sequenced during a study of T cell changes during pregnancy in multiple sclerosis. This CDR3 is built from 12 residues. From germline, CDR1 is SQVTM and CDR2 ANQGSEA. The V and J ends lost 8 bases and 7 bases respectively, with 14 bases between them. Repertoires were generated with immunoSEQ multiplex PCR, while TCRdb's copy carries only in-frame clones and drops some. The table shows over 45,000 clones, with just over 90% occurring only once. Sequences were derived from peripheral blood, sampled in the first trimester of pregnancy. The chain joins TRBV29-1 to TRBJ2-2, with unresolved D. This TCR derives from a female donor in good health, enrolled as a control in a pregnancy study. The CDR3 reads CSQKSSFGELFF. The CDR3 nucleotides read TGCAGCCAGAAATCGTCCTTCGGGGAGCTGTTTTTT.